This T cell receptor beta chain is drawn from a study of T cell responses to AZD1222 COVID-19 vaccine. Study-level findings and limits: Unmutated variant regions reportedly attract nearly half of all spike-specific TCRs. Without day 14 samples, only post-peak T cell repertoires were studied. White British donors predominated, females outnumbered males, and clonal diversity was possibly underestimated. CD4 TCRs covered the whole spike, strongest at regions 160-218 and 743-854.

The table came from immunoSEQ multiplex PCR; TCRdb's copy has only in-frame clones and leaves some out. This sample has 120,000 to 150,000 clones, with about 86% found just once. CDR1 SGHRS and CDR2 YFSETQ come from the germline V gene. The CDR3 contains 15 residues. Trimming pared 0 bases from V and 2 bases from J, leaving 6 bases between. About this clone: The antigen remains unidentified.

The rearrangement uses TRBV5-1 and TRBJ2-6; the D is unclear. The receptor comes from an adult who received the AZD1222 COVID-19 vaccine. The material sequenced was peripheral blood, taken 28 days after the second AZD1222 dose. The CDR3 region has the DNA TGCGCCAGCAGCTTGGGCGCGCCTGGGGCCAACGTCCTGACTTTC. This codes for CASSLGAPGANVLTF.